This TCR beta chain was sequenced during a study of CDR3 diversity in severe acne. MiXCR, run by TCRdb on the PCR reads, gives a single entry per CDR3 protein. Among approximately 79,000 distinct CDR3 sequences listed, about half were seen once. This clonotype was detected ten times or more. V lost 3 bases to trimming and J lost 7 bases, with 18 bases between them. Germline V gene data show CDR1 as LGHNA and CDR2 as YNFKEQ. This CDR3 contains 15 residues. This clonotype was sampled from a male donor in good health, serving as a control. Sequencing was performed on blood. The chain is built from TRBV4-2 and TRBJ2-5, with D perhaps matching TRBD1 or TRBD2 (5 bases each). CDR3: CASSQSLGDLGTQYF. DNA of the CDR3: TGTGCCAGCAGCCAGTCACTGGGGGATCTAGGGACCCAGTACTTC.